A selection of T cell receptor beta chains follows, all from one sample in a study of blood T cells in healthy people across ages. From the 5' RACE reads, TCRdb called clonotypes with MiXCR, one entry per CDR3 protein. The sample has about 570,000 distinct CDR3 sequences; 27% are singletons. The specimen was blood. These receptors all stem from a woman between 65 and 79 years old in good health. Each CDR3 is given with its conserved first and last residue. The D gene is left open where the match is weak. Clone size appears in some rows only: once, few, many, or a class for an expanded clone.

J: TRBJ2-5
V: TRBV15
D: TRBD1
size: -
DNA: TGTGCCACCAGCAGACCCGGGACAGGCCAAGAGACCCAGTACTTC
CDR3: CATSRPGTGQETQYF

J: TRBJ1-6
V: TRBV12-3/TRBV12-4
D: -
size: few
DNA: TGTGCCAGCAGTTTAAACAGGGTAAATTCACCCCTCCACTTT
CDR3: CASSLNRVNSPLHF

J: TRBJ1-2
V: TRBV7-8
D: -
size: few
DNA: TGTGCCAGCAGCTCCAGAGGGGGAGGGGACTTCGGCTACACCTTC
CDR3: CASSSRGGGDFGYTF

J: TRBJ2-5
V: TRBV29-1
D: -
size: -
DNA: TGCAGCGTTGTATATCCCGAGGGGCAAGAGACCCAGTACTTC
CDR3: CSVVYPEGQETQYF

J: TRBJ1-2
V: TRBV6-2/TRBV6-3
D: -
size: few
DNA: TGTGCCAGCAGTTCCGCCGGGGCAGGAGGGTATGGCTACACCTTC
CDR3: CASSSAGAGGYGYTF

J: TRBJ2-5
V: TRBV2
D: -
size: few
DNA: TGTGCCAGCAGTCGACAAGGGGTCCCCCAAGAGACCCAGTACTTC
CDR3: CASSRQGVPQETQYF

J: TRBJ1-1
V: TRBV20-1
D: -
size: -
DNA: TGCAGTGCTAGATTCGGGGGCGCGAACACTGAAGCTTTCTTT
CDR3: CSARFGGANTEAFF

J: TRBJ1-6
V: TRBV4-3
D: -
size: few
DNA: TGCGCCAGCAGCCAATTAGAGAGTAATTCACCCCTCCACTTT
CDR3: CASSQLESNSPLHF

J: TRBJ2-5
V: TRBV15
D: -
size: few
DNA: TGTGCCACCGGGAGGTTAGAGACCCAGTACTTC
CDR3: CATGRLETQYF

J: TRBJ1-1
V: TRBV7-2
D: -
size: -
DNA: TGTGCCAGCAGACATTGGTCGGAGAACACTGAAGCTTTCTTT
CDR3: CASRHWSENTEAFF

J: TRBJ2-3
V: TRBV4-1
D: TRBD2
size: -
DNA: TGCGCCAGCAGCCAACAACGGACTAGCGGGGACACAGATACGCAGTATTTT
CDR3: CASSQQRTSGDTDTQYF

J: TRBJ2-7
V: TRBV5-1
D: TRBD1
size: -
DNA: TGCGCCAGCAGCTTCATAGCCGGGACAGGGAATTTCTACGAGCAGTACTTC
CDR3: CASSFIAGTGNFYEQYF

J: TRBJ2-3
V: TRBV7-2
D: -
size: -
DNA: TGTGCCAGCAGCTTAGTAGGGAGAGGTGGAGATACGCAGTATTTT
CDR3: CASSLVGRGGDTQYF

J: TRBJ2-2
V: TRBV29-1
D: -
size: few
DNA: TGCAGCGTTGCCTCGAACACCGGGGAGCTGTTTTTT
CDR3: CSVASNTGELFF

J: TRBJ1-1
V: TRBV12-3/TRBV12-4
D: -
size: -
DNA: TGTGCCAGCAGAAGAGGGGTGAACACTGAAGCTTTCTTT
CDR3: CASRRGVNTEAFF

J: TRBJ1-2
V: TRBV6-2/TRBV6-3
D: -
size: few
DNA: TGTGCCACCCGGACGGATGTCTATGGCTACACCTTC
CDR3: CATRTDVYGYTF

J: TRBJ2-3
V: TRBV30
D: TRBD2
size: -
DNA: TGTGCCTGGAATCGGCGGGGGGGCGTTGATACGCAGTATTTT
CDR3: CAWNRRGGVDTQYF

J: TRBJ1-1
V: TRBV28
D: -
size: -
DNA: TGTGCCAGCTTACAGGGCTCCGAGCATGAAGCTTTCTTT
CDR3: CASLQGSEHEAFF

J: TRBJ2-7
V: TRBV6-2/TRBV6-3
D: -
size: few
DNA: TGTGCCAGCACCCTCAATTTCGGCCCGAACCAGTGGCGAGAGCAGTACTTC
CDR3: CASTLNFGPNQWREQYF

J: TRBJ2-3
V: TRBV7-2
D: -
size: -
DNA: TGTGCCAGCAGCTTCCAAGACAGTACCACAGATACGCAGTATTTT
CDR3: CASSFQDSTTDTQYF

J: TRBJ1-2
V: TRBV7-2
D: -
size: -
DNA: TGTGCCAGCAGCTTAAGAAATGGAATATATGGCTACACCTTC
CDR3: CASSLRNGIYGYTF

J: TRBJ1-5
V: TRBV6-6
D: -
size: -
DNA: TGTGCCAGCAGTACTCAACAAAGCTATAGCAATCAGCCCCAGCATTTT
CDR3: CASSTQQSYSNQPQHF